What follows are 27 T cell receptor beta chains derived from one specimen sequenced in a study of T cell changes during pregnancy in multiple sclerosis (dated by TCRdb to the late 2010s). Libraries came from the immunoSEQ multiplex PCR assay. TCRdb re-hosts the immuneACCESS table, in-frame sequences only. Its copies lack some clones; in the studies checked, an unresolved V gene accounts for under half of them, and the cause for the rest is not known. This sample comprises around 96,000 clones, around 94% of them detected only once. The top ten clones comprise about 1.7% of the sample. This sample comprised peripheral blood, obtained after pregnancy. The receptor set was obtained from a female donor in good health, enrolled as a control in a pregnancy study.

In this sample, this clone turned up once. The chain joins TRBV18 to TRBJ1-2, with 8 bases fitting TRBD1. There are 13 residues in the CDR3. V trimming: 3 bases; J trimming: 8 bases; junction bases outside the gene matches: 5. The germline gives CDR1 KGHSH, CDR2 LQKENI. CDR3 loop: CASSPAGGEGYTF. In DNA, the CDR3 is TGTGCCAGCTCACCCGCAGGGGGCGAGGGCTACACCTTC. Supplemented by reference TRBV18 and TRBJ1-2, the full variable domain reads NAGVMQNPRHLVRRRGQEARLRCSPMKGHSHVYWYRQLPEEGLKFMVYLQKENIIDESGMPKERFSAEFPKEGPSILRIQQVVRGDSAAYFCASSPAGGEGYTFGSGTRLTVV.

This chain connects TRBV6-1 to TRBJ1-1; D not resolved. The CDR3 consists of 14 residues. Germline CDR1 and CDR2: MNHNS and SASEGT. V lost 7 bases to trimming and J lost 0 bases, with 12 bases between them. CDR3 amino acids: CASTRMRVNTEAFF. CDR3 nucleotide sequence: TGTGCCAGCACGCGTATGAGAGTGAACACTGAAGCTTTCTTT.

The rearrangement joins TRBV9 to TRBJ2-1; D is perhaps TRBD1 (6 bases). V was trimmed by 3 bases and J by 3 bases, leaving 19 bases between them. CDR3 length: 17 residues. Germline CDR1 SGDLS, CDR2 YYNGEE. The CDR3 is CASSARQGRLNYNEQFF. The CDR3 nucleotides are TGTGCCAGCAGCGCCCGCCAGGGGCGGCTTAACTACAATGAGCAGTTCTTC.

The chain has TRBV5-1 and TRBJ1-4; 9 nucleotides agree with TRBD1. CDR3 size: 15 residues. The trim removed 5 bases at V and 7 bases at J, leaving 9 bases unmatched. Per the germline V gene, CDR1 is SGHRS and CDR2 is YFSETQ. CDR3 in amino acids: CASRGTGKMGEKLFF. The CDR3 DNA reads TGCGCCAGCAGGGGGACAGGGAAGATGGGTGAAAAACTGTTTTTT.

This chain joins TRBV28 and TRBJ2-7; D is ambiguous. CDR1 is MDHEN and CDR2 is SYDVKM in the germline V gene. Deletions cut 6 bases from V and 5 bases from J, with 14 bases between. The CDR3 contains 13 residues. The CDR3 region is CASSLKGANEQYF. The CDR3 nucleotides are TGTGCCAGCAGCCTGAAAGGAGCCAACGAGCAGTACTTC.

The chain recombines TRBV2 with TRBJ1-2; D remains ambiguous. V was trimmed by 2 bases and J by 4 bases, leaving 11 bases between them. Germline values: CDR1 SNHLY, CDR2 FYNNEI. The CDR3 has 14 amino acids. CDR3 residues: CASSESRGAYGYTF. The CDR3 region has the DNA TGTGCCAGCAGTGAATCTAGAGGAGCCTATGGCTACACCTTC.

The rearrangement uses TRBV9 and TRBJ2-4; maybe TRBD2 (5 bases). V was shortened by 0 bases and J by 6 bases, with 10 bases between the two germline ends. Germline lookup yields CDR1 SGDLS and CDR2 YYNGEE. The CDR3 contains 14 residues. This chain's CDR3 is CASSVETGRNIQYF. The CDR3 region has the DNA TGTGCCAGCAGCGTAGAGACTGGGAGAAACATTCAGTACTTC.

The CDR3 protein is CASSFQSTDTQYF. In nucleotides, the CDR3 is TGCGCCAGCAGCTTCCAGAGCACAGATACGCAGTATTTT. The chain has TRBV5-1 and TRBJ2-3; D is uncertain. The germline CDR1 and CDR2 sequences are SGHRS and YFSETQ. V was shortened by 2 bases and J by 0 bases, with 4 bases between the two germline ends. CDR3 length: 13 amino acids.

The gene calls are TRBV25-1 and TRBJ2-5; 9 nucleotides align to TRBD1. Germline V lookup: CDR1 MGHDK, CDR2 SYGVNS. The CDR3 totals 14 residues. V shed 6 bases and J 3 bases; nucleotides not matched to a gene: 5. The CDR3 DNA reads TGTGCCAGCAGCACCGGGACAGGGAAAGAGACCCAGTACTTC. This codes for CASSTGTGKETQYF.

The DNA of the CDR3 is TGCGCCAGCAGCTTAACAGGTCTAGCGATCTACGAGCAGTACTTC. It codes for CASSLTGLAIYEQYF. The chain has TRBV5-1 and TRBJ2-7; tentatively, D is TRBD2 (6 bases). Germline V gene sequence: CDR1 SGHRS, CDR2 YFSETQ. The length of the CDR3 is 15 residues. Deletions cut 2 bases from V and 3 bases from J, with 15 bases between.

The genes are TRBV5-1 and TRBJ2-5, with D possibly TRBD1 on 6 matching bases. Germline V CDR1 and CDR2: SGHRS, YFSETQ. V shed 4 bases and J shed 7 bases, with 17 bases lying between them. This CDR3 comprises 14 residues. The CDR3 here is CASSVGVLGGTQYF. CDR3 nucleotide sequence: TGCGCCAGCAGCGTCGGGGTGCTAGGGGGGACCCAGTACTTC. Full variable domain (missing parts from reference TRBV5-1 and TRBJ2-5): KAGVTQTPRYLIKTRGQQVTLSCSPISGHRSVSWYQQTPGQGLQFLFEYFSETQRNKGNFPGRFSGRQFSNSRSEMNVSTLELGDSALYLCASSVGVLGGTQYFGPGTRLLVL.

The V and J genes are TRBV6-6 and TRBJ2-1, with 10 bases matching TRBD2. The CDR3 runs 15 residues. CDR1 is MNHNY, CDR2 SVGAGI, per germline (reference sequence). J was trimmed by 9 bases and V by 0 bases; bases with no gene match: 5. For the CDR3, the DNA is TGTGCCAGCAGTTACTCGACACTAGCGGGGCGTGAGCAGTTCTTC. This codes for CASSYSTLAGREQFF.

This clone has a single count. The chain has TRBV28 and TRBJ2-5; a weak D match, TRBD2 (7 bases). V was cut by 5 bases and J by 4 bases, with 14 bases left in between. The CDR3 totals 14 residues. Germline V CDR1 and CDR2: MDHEN, SYDVKM. In DNA, the CDR3 is TGTGCCAGCAGTGGCGCGGGGGCTCGAGAGACCCAGTACTTC. Residues: CASSGAGARETQYF.

The gene calls are TRBV7-2 and TRBJ2-1, with a weak D call TRBD2 (5 bases). Germline V gives CDR1 SGHTA, CDR2 FQGNSA. The length of the CDR3 is 14 residues. Between the trimmed V and J ends, which lost 3 bases and 2 bases, there was a span of 8 bases. CDR3 protein: CASSFSAPYNEQFF. CDR3 coding DNA: TGTGCCAGCAGCTTTAGCGCGCCCTACAATGAGCAGTTCTTC.

The V gene is TRBV6-1, the J gene TRBJ2-7; D is possibly TRBD2 (6 bases). The CDR3 length is 14 residues. Trimming stripped 4 bases from V and 3 bases from J, with 13 bases between. Germline assignment: CDR1 MNHNS and CDR2 SASEGT. The CDR3 loop reads CASSVSGPSYEQYF. CDR3 DNA sequence: TGTGCCAGCAGTGTTAGCGGTCCAAGCTACGAGCAGTACTTC.

The genes are TRBV7-8 and TRBJ2-3, with D maybe TRBD2 (6 bases). The V end lost 4 bases, the J end lost 1 base, and 15 bases lay between the germline ends. The CDR3 extends over 16 amino acids. CDR1 and CDR2 (germline): SGHVS, FQNEAQ. This CDR3 is CASSSRRGKRTDTQYF. The CDR3 DNA reads TGTGCCAGCAGCTCCCGCCGGGGGAAGCGCACAGATACGCAGTATTTT.

The chain is built from TRBV19 and TRBJ2-7; a possible D gene is TRBD1 (6 bases). Trimming pared 6 bases from V and 2 bases from J, leaving 14 bases between. Germline V lookup: CDR1 LNHDA, CDR2 SQIVND (reference sequence). This CDR3 has 14 amino acids. The CDR3 nucleotides are TGTGCCAGTAGCTCCCTACAGGGAACCTACGAGCAGTACTTC. This gives the protein CASSSLQGTYEQYF.

V gene TRBV5-1 combines with J gene TRBJ2-1; tentatively, D is TRBD2 (6 bases). Germline CDR1 is SGHRS and CDR2 is YFSETQ. V gave up 4 bases and J gave up 0 bases, with 14 bases separating them. CDR3 size: 16 residues. The CDR3 sequence: CASSGEEWNSYNEQFF. The CDR3 bases are TGCGCCAGCAGCGGGGAGGAGTGGAACTCCTACAATGAGCAGTTCTTC.

This chain links TRBV28 with TRBJ1-5, with D possibly being TRBD1 (5 bases). CDR1 and CDR2 from the germline V gene are MDHEN and SYDVKM. V gave up 7 bases and J gave up 6 bases, with 22 bases separating them. The CDR3 totals 16 residues. The CDR3 protein is CASTLIGAASGQPQHF. The DNA of the CDR3 is TGTGCCAGCACTCTCATAGGGGCAGCGTCAGGTCAGCCCCAGCATTTT.

The rearrangement links TRBV7-9 to TRBJ2-1, with D tentatively TRBD2 (6 bases). The germline V gene has CDR1 SEHNR and CDR2 FQNEAQ (reference sequence). The CDR3 is made up of 15 amino acids. V shed 3 bases and J shed 3 bases, with 12 bases lying between them. Here the CDR3 reads CASSFRLVGYNEQFF. The CDR3 nucleotides read TGTGCCAGCAGCTTCCGACTAGTGGGCTACAATGAGCAGTTCTTC.

The gene calls are TRBV30 and TRBJ2-1, with a tentative D call TRBD2 (6 bases). The CDR3 extends over 18 amino acids. V lost 0 bases and J lost 2, with 20 bases in between. CDR1 and CDR2 (germline): GTSNPN, SVGIG (reference sequence). The CDR3 DNA reads as TGTGCCTGGAGTGTACTTTTCCTTCGGGAGAGAACCTACAATGAGCAGTTCTTC. Translated: CAWSVLFLRERTYNEQFF.

This clone showed up just once. The rearrangement links TRBV27 to TRBJ2-1; 7 bases match TRBD2. Trimming took 3 bases from V and 8 from J; bases not matched to a gene: 16. The CDR3 covers 17 residues. Germline loops: CDR1 MNHEY, CDR2 SMNVEV (reference sequence). The DNA for the CDR3 is TGTGCCAGCAGTTTTAATAGGTGGGAGGGAGGCCAGGATGAGCAGTTCTTC. Amino acids: CASSFNRWEGGQDEQFF.

The chain employs TRBV7-2 and TRBJ1-2; 7 bases line up with TRBD1. This CDR3 comprises 16 residues. With 4 bases clipped from V and 0 bases from J, the junction kept 8 bases outside the gene matches. Germline V gives CDR1 SGHTA, CDR2 FQGNSA. CDR3 nucleotide sequence: TGTGCCAGCAGCTCCTTCCCGGGACAGCCTAACTATGGCTACACCTTC. Translation: CASSSFPGQPNYGYTF. The full variable domain, its missing parts supplied by reference TRBV7-2 and TRBJ1-2, is GAGVSQSPSNKVTEKGKDVELRCDPISGHTALYWYRQSLGQGLEFLIYFQGNSAPDKSGLPSDRFSAERTGGSVSTLTIQRTQQEDSAVYLCASSSFPGQPNYGYTFGSGTRLTVV.

This clone was observed a single time. CDR3 bases: TGCGCCAGCAGCTTGTTCGTCTTGGCACAGGGGGCATTTGAGCAGTACTTC. The encoded protein is CASSLFVLAQGAFEQYF. The rearrangement joins TRBV5-1 to TRBJ2-7; 9 bases match TRBD1. J was trimmed by 7 bases and V by 1 base; bases with no gene match: 15. The CDR3 runs 17 residues. CDR1 SGHRS and CDR2 YFSETQ come from the germline V gene.

V gene TRBV15 combines with J gene TRBJ1-1; no clear D gene. V lost 0 bases, J lost 2 bases, and 4 bases lay in between. Germline V gives CDR1 LNHNV, CDR2 YYDKDF (reference sequence). CDR3 size: 13 residues. In DNA form, the CDR3 reads TGTGCCACCAGCAGAGATCTAAACACTGAAGCTTTCTTT. This encodes CATSRDLNTEAFF.

The J gene is TRBJ2-4, the V gene TRBV5-4; TRBD2 matches at 15 bases. Germline V gives CDR1 SGHNT, CDR2 YYREEE (reference sequence). V trimming: 4 bases; J trimming: 1 base; junction bases outside the gene matches: 6. The CDR3 sequence is 18 residues long. This CDR3 is CASSTGLAGGPAKNIQYF. The CDR3 coding sequence is TGTGCCAGCAGCACCGGACTAGCGGGAGGGCCTGCCAAAAACATTCAGTACTTC. The variable domain in full, completed from reference TRBV5-4 and TRBJ2-4, reads ETGVTQSPTHLIKTRGQQVTLRCSSQSGHNTVSWYQQALGQGPQFIFQYYREEENGRGNFPPRFSGLQFPNYSSELNVNALELDDSALYLCASSTGLAGGPAKNIQYFGAGTRLSVL.

The chain recombines TRBV2 with TRBJ1-5; D is uncertain. Trimming took off 8 bases at V and 1 base at J, with 15 bases between the two ends. The length of the CDR3 is 15 residues. Germline-derived CDR1 and CDR2 are SNHLY and FYNNEI. This CDR3 reads CASSIRETSNQPQHF. The DNA for the CDR3 is TGTGCCAGCTCCATTAGGGAGACCAGCAATCAGCCCCAGCATTTT.